The present T cell receptor beta chain was sequenced within a study of T cell repertoires in cytomegalovirus infection. About the study: The authors relied on CMV epitopes, both recently identified HLA-C-restricted and well-studied HLA-B-restricted. It can be stated that public TCR beta signatures indicated CMV infection as well as a matching HLA type. Study-level results: The study found HLA-C-restricted CMV-specific TCR beta clonotypes dominating the ex vivo response.

TCRdb reanalysed the reads using MiXCR and keeps one entry per CDR3 protein. The sample has around 800,000 distinct CDR3 sequences, about 31% seen once. Comments on this clonotype: Its antigen is not known.

Germline CDR1 SGHAT, CDR2 FQNNGV. The CDR3 is 15 amino acids. V lost 5 bases, J lost 6 bases, and 14 bases lay in between. The receptor comes from a human donor in good health (CMV status not recorded). Some clones in this sample may be carry-over from other donors' samples. The material was cultured CD8+ T cells from PBMCs, obtained from culture after CMV antigen stimulation. The V gene is TRBV11-2, the J gene TRBJ1-6, with a tentative D call TRBD1 (5 bases). The CDR3 sequence: CASSPWGEVNSPLHF. For the CDR3, the DNA is TGTGCCAGCAGCCCGTGGGGGGAGGTTAATTCACCCCTCCACTTT.